The 26 T cell receptor beta chains given below trace back to one sample, sequenced in a study of radiotherapy plus CTLA-4 blockade in lung cancer. Measured with immunoSEQ multiplex PCR; TCRdb has only the in-frame clones, and not every one. The sample shows 70,000 to 95,000 clones, about four fifths of them seen only once. The sequencing used peripheral blood, collected from a patient treated with radiotherapy plus ipilimumab. Receptors originate from a human donor with non-small cell lung cancer that progressed on radiotherapy plus ipilimumab.

This chain joins TRBV7-9 and TRBJ2-7; no firm D call. This CDR3 contains 12 residues. Germline V gene lookup returns CDR1 SEHNR and CDR2 FQNEAQ (reference sequence). V lost 5 bases, J lost 7 bases, and 12 bases lay in between. The chain's CDR3 is CASSPGIGEQYF. Written as DNA, the CDR3 is TGTGCCAGCAGCCCTGGTATTGGGGAGCAGTACTTC.

The chain has TRBV4-2 and TRBJ1-4; no firm D call. Per the germline V gene, CDR1 is LGHNA and CDR2 is YNFKEQ. The CDR3 sequence is 14 residues long. Trimming removed 0 bases from V and 3 bases from J, with 5 bases in between. CDR3 residues: CASSQDWANEKLFF. The CDR3 nucleotides read TGTGCCAGCAGCCAAGACTGGGCTAATGAAAAACTGTTTTTT.

The chain carries TRBV20-1 and TRBJ2-7; D is unclear. Germline loops: CDR1 DFQATT, CDR2 SNEGSKA (reference sequence). V gave up 1 base and J gave up 6 bases, with 7 bases separating them. The CDR3 is 11 amino acids. This CDR3 is CSARALGEQYF. CDR3 DNA: TGCAGTGCTAGAGCTCTCGGCGAGCAGTACTTC.

This clone has only one observation. The gene calls are TRBV28 and TRBJ2-7; a possible D gene is TRBD1 (6 bases). CDR3 length: 14 residues. The V gene's germline CDR1 is MDHEN and CDR2 SYDVKM. The germline V and J ends were trimmed by 6 bases and 0 bases, with 12 bases remaining between them. CDR3 sequence: CASRPNRDSYEQYF. CDR3 DNA: TGTGCCAGCAGGCCAAACAGGGACTCCTACGAGCAGTACTTC.

This clone has more than one count but fewer than ten. The chain links TRBV10-3 to TRBJ1-4; D remains ambiguous. The germline gives CDR1 ENHRY, CDR2 SYGVKD. The CDR3 length is 13 residues. V was trimmed by 3 bases and J by 3 bases, leaving 5 bases between them. The CDR3 region is CAISDGPNEKLFF. CDR3 DNA sequence: TGTGCCATCAGTGACGGTCCTAATGAAAAACTGTTTTTT.

The chain employs TRBV7-2 and TRBJ1-3, with unresolved D. Trimming shortened V by 4 bases and J by 2 bases, and 12 bases separated the two germline ends. The germline V gene encodes CDR1 SGHTA and CDR2 FQGNSA. This CDR3 has 15 amino acids. CDR3 DNA: TGTGCCAGCAGCTCATGGTTTGGGGCTGGAAACACCATATATTTT. It translates to CASSSWFGAGNTIYF.

The rearrangement uses TRBV7-8 and TRBJ2-2; D may be TRBD2 (6 bases). The CDR3 totals 17 residues. Germline V gene lookup returns CDR1 SGHVS and CDR2 FQNEAQ. Trimming cost V 2 bases and J 6 bases, with 19 bases left between them. CDR3 coding DNA: TGTGCCAGCAGCTTAATCCAACGAGTGGGCGGGGCCGGGGAGCTGTTTTTT. As protein: CASSLIQRVGGAGELFF.

This clone appeared a single time. The chain links TRBV30 to TRBJ1-6; D uncertain. The CDR3 contains 14 residues. CDR1 GTSNPN and CDR2 SVGIG come from the germline V gene (reference sequence). Trimming stripped 3 bases from V and 5 bases from J, with 11 bases between. CDR3 region: CAWRESLNNSPLHF. CDR3 bases: TGTGCCTGGAGAGAAAGCTTGAATAATTCACCCCTCCACTTT.

The chain uses TRBV30 and TRBJ1-4, with TRBD1 matching over 7 bases. Per the germline V gene, CDR1 is GTSNPN and CDR2 is SVGIG (reference sequence). With 4 bases clipped from V and 8 bases from J, the junction kept 7 bases outside the gene matches. This CDR3 is 13 amino acids long. Here the CDR3 DNA reads TGTGCCTGGATGACAGGGCCCCGAGAAAAACTGTTTTTT. Translation: CAWMTGPREKLFF.

V is TRBV5-1 and J is TRBJ1-4; 9 positions match TRBD1. V trimming: 3 bases; J trimming: 3 bases; junction bases outside the gene matches: 3. The CDR3 runs 15 residues. Germline V lookup: CDR1 SGHRS, CDR2 YFSETQ. The CDR3 bases are TGCGCCAGCAGCTCGTGGACAGGGGCTAATGAAAAACTGTTTTTT. Its translation: CASSSWTGANEKLFF. The whole variable domain, remainder taken from reference TRBV5-1 and TRBJ1-4, is KAGVTQTPRYLIKTRGQQVTLSCSPISGHRSVSWYQQTPGQGLQFLFEYFSETQRNKGNFPGRFSGRQFSNSRSEMNVSTLELGDSALYLCASSSWTGANEKLFFGSGTQLSVL.

V is TRBV15 and J is TRBJ1-4; D remains ambiguous. CDR3 length: 13 amino acids. Germline V CDR1 and CDR2: LNHNV, YYDKDF (reference sequence). Trimming cost V 4 bases and J 7 bases, with 10 bases left between them. Written as DNA, the CDR3 is TGTGCCACCAGCATAAGGGTGGGTGAAAAACTGTTTTTT. Residues: CATSIRVGEKLFF.

CDR3 coding DNA: TGTGCCAGTAGTATGCCACAGGGGGGTAGAGCCAAAAACATTCAGTACTTC. It specifies CASSMPQGGRAKNIQYF. The chain has TRBV19 and TRBJ2-4; 8 bases are a match to TRBD1. J lost 0 bases, V lost 3 bases, and 7 bases had no gene match. CDR3 length: 17 residues. Per the germline V gene, CDR1 is LNHDA and CDR2 is SQIVND (reference sequence).

This clone occurred a few times. This rearrangement joins TRBV6-6 to TRBJ1-3; 8 bases align to TRBD1. The length of the CDR3 is 14 residues. J gave up 4 bases and V 7 bases, and 6 bases lay outside the gene matches. The germline V gene encodes CDR1 MNHNY and CDR2 SVGAGI (reference sequence). The chain's CDR3 is CASIPGGVGNTIYF. CDR3 DNA: TGTGCCAGCATCCCAGGGGGCGTCGGAAACACCATATATTTT.

This clone was observed a few times. The CDR3 protein is CASRRWGSGANVLTF. DNA of the CDR3: TGTGCCAGTAGGAGATGGGGATCTGGGGCCAACGTCCTGACTTTC. This chain connects TRBV19 to TRBJ2-6; D unresolved. The CDR3 length is 15 residues. In germline, CDR1 is LNHDA, CDR2 SQIVND (reference sequence). V gave up 6 bases and J gave up 1 base, with 10 bases separating them. Full variable domain (remainder filled in from reference TRBV19 and TRBJ2-6): DGGITQSPKYLFRKEGQNVTLSCEQNLNHDAMYWYRQDPGQGLRLIYYSQIVNDFQKGDIAEGYSVSREKKESFPLTVTSAQKNPTAFYLCASRRWGSGANVLTFGAGSRLTVL.

A single count supports this clone. The chain has TRBV10-3 and TRBJ2-7; maybe TRBD2 (7 bases). The CDR3 is 15 amino acids. Germline V gene sequence: CDR1 ENHRY, CDR2 SYGVKD. Deletions cut 5 bases from V and 7 bases from J, with 21 bases between. The CDR3 here is CAISQPGAGAVEQYF. The CDR3 DNA follows: TGTGCCATCAGTCAACCAGGCGCGGGGGCGGTAGAGCAGTACTTC.

The rearrangement joins TRBV4-2 to TRBJ2-5, with 8 bases fitting TRBD1. CDR1 is LGHNA and CDR2 is YNFKEQ in the germline V gene. The CDR3 contains 15 residues. V was pared by 6 bases and J by 5 bases, with 11 bases of the junction left unmatched. Here the CDR3 reads CASSPLTGAEETQYF. CDR3 in DNA: TGTGCCAGCAGTCCCTTGACAGGGGCGGAGGAGACCCAGTACTTC.

This chain uses TRBV11-2 with TRBJ2-7, with D possibly TRBD1 on 6 matching bases. The V end was cut by 5 bases, the J end by 0 bases, with 11 bases between. Germline V lookup: CDR1 SGHAT, CDR2 FQNNGV. The CDR3 contains 14 residues. The DNA for the CDR3 is TGTGCCAGCAGCGACCCGGGACACTCCTACGAGCAGTACTTC. It encodes CASSDPGHSYEQYF.

The chain employs TRBV12-5 and TRBJ2-2, with D possibly being TRBD1 (5 bases). V lost 3 bases and J lost 9, with 17 bases in between. CDR3 length: 15 residues. Germline CDR1 reads LGHNT; CDR2 reads FRNRAP. CDR3 amino acids: CASGFGQGGVRELFF. The DNA for the CDR3 is TGTGCTAGTGGTTTCGGACAAGGTGGAGTCAGGGAGCTGTTTTTT.

The chain couples TRBV6-6 to TRBJ2-7, with 8 bases matching TRBD1. The CDR3 is made up of 16 amino acids. The ends lost 4 bases at V and 3 bases at J; junction bases unmatched: 11. CDR1 is MNHNY, CDR2 SVGAGI, per germline (reference sequence). DNA of the CDR3: TGTGCCAGCAGTTCCAGCGCCGGGACAGGCTACTACGAGCAGTACTTC. The encoded protein is CASSSSAGTGYYEQYF.

The chain couples TRBV10-1 to TRBJ1-6, with 7 bases lining up with TRBD1. Trimming removed 6 bases from V and 6 bases from J; junction bases left unmatched: 11. Germline CDR1 WNHNN, CDR2 SYGVQD (reference sequence). The CDR3 is made up of 16 amino acids. CDR3: CASSPRGFQCNSPLHF. The CDR3 nucleotides read TGCGCCAGCAGCCCCAGGGGGTTCCAGTGTAATTCACCCCTCCACTTT.

The chain recombines TRBV7-9 with TRBJ1-4; D gene ambiguous. The CDR3 is made up of 17 amino acids. The V gene lost 1 base and the J gene lost 0 bases, with 12 bases spanning the gap. CDR1 and CDR2 (germline): SEHNR, FQNEAQ (reference sequence). In nucleotides, the CDR3 is TGTGCCAGCAGCTTAGTAAGGGCAACTGCAACTAATGAAAAACTGTTTTTT. Protein product: CASSLVRATATNEKLFF.

This sequence joins TRBV5-6 and TRBJ2-5; 12 bases map to TRBD2. Germline V gene lookup returns CDR1 SGHDT and CDR2 YYEEEE. V lost 4 bases, J lost 5 bases, and 6 bases stayed unmatched. CDR3 size: 15 residues. In DNA form, the CDR3 reads TGTGCCAGCAGCCGCCCAACTAGCGGGAGGGAGACCCAGTACTTC. Protein sequence: CASSRPTSGRETQYF.

This rearrangement joins TRBV7-9 to TRBJ2-7; D is uncertain. Germline V gene lookup returns CDR1 SEHNR and CDR2 FQNEAQ (reference sequence). V lost 1 base, J lost 3 bases, and 7 bases lay in between. The CDR3 totals 13 residues. The CDR3 spells CASSLVSSYEQYF. CDR3 DNA sequence: TGTGCCAGCAGCTTAGTATCCAGCTACGAGCAGTACTTC.

CDR3 protein: CASSDFGGYTF. CDR3 nucleotide sequence: TGTGCCAGCAGTGATTTTGGCGGCTACACCTTC. V is TRBV2 and J is TRBJ1-2, with D hard to call. The CDR3 covers 11 residues. Germline CDR1 and CDR2: SNHLY and FYNNEI. Between the trimmed V and J ends, which lost 3 bases and 8 bases, there was a span of 7 bases.

The DNA for the CDR3 is TGCAGCGTCTTAGCGGGAGGGCTTAAGACCCAGTACTTC. It specifies CSVLAGGLKTQYF. The rearrangement joins TRBV29-1 to TRBJ2-5; 11 bases are shared with TRBD2. This CDR3 has 13 residues. CDR1 and CDR2 from the germline V gene are SQVTM and ANQGSEA. Losses at the gene ends were 6 bases for V and 6 bases for J; bases not matched to a gene: 6.

V and J are TRBV18 and TRBJ1-1; D gene ambiguous. The V gene lost 2 bases and the J gene lost 2 bases, with 12 bases spanning the gap. There are 15 residues in the CDR3. Germline lookup yields CDR1 KGHSH and CDR2 LQKENI. The CDR3 loop reads CASSPGVEGNTEAFF. The CDR3 bases are TGTGCCAGCTCACCAGGTGTGGAAGGAAACACTGAAGCTTTCTTT. Variable domain in full (rest from reference TRBV18 and TRBJ1-1): NAGVMQNPRHLVRRRGQEARLRCSPMKGHSHVYWYRQLPEEGLKFMVYLQKENIIDESGMPKERFSAEFPKEGPSILRIQQVVRGDSAAYFCASSPGVEGNTEAFFGQGTRLTVV.